This record concerns one TCR beta chain sequence. TCRdb's copy holds only in-frame clones and misses some; the assay was immunoSEQ multiplex PCR. The sample holds just under 350,000 clones, 70% to 75% seen once. The data are from a study of shared clonotypes between healthy human individuals. Trimming left V 6 bases short and J 6 bases short, with 11 bases between. The CDR3 sequence is 13 residues long. Germline-derived CDR1 and CDR2 are MRHNA and SNTAGT. The chain joins TRBV6-4 to TRBJ2-2, with a weak D call TRBD2 (5 bases). Sequencing was done on a sample of memory CD4+ T cells sorted from blood. Regarding subset: CD45RA-negative fraction. This TCR was sampled from a young man in good health. The CDR3 loop reads CASRLRESGELFF. The CDR3 DNA reads as TGTGCCAGCAGATTAAGGGAGTCCGGGGAGCTGTTTTTT.